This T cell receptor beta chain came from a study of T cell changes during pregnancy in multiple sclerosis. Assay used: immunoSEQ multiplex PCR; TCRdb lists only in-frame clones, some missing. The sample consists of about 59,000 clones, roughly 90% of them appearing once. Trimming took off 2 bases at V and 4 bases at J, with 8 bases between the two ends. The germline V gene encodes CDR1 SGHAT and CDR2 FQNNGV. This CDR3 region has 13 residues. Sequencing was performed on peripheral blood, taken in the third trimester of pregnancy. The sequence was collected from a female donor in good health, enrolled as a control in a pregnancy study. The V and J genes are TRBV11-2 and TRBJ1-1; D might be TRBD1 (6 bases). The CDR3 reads CASSLLRGTEAFF. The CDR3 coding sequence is TGTGCCAGCAGCTTACTCAGGGGCACTGAAGCTTTCTTT.